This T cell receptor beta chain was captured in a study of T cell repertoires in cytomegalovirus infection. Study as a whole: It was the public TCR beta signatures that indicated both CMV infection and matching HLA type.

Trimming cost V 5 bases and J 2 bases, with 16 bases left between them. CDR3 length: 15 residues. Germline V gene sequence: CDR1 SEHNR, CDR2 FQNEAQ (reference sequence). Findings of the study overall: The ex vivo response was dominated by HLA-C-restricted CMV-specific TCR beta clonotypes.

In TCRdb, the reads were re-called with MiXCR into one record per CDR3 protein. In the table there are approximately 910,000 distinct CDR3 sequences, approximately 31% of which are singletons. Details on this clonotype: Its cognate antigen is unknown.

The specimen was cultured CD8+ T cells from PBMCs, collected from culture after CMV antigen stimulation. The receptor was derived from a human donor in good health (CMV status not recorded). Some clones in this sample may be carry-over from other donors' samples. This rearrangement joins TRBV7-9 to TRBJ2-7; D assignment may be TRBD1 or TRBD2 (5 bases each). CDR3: CASSPHGAGTYEQYF. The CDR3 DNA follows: TGTGCCAGCAGCCCCCACGGGGCAGGAACCTACGAGCAGTACTTC.